This T cell receptor beta chain was identified in a study of T cell changes during pregnancy in multiple sclerosis. Some clones are missing from TCRdb's copy, which holds only in-frame ones; the method was immunoSEQ multiplex PCR. The data show about 57,000 clones, 85% to 95% seen once. This CDR3 is 14 amino acids long. Per germline, CDR1 SGHDT and CDR2 YYEEEE. The V segment lost 4 bases and the J segment 5 bases; nucleotides outside the gene matches: 5. The material sequenced was CD4+ T cells from peripheral blood mononuclear cells, taken before pregnancy. This TCR came from a female donor with multiple sclerosis, enrolled in a pregnancy study. This sequence joins TRBV5-6 and TRBJ2-3; 9 bases align to TRBD1. The CDR3 DNA is TGTGCCAGCAGCCCGGACAGGGGTCTAGATACGCAGTATTTT. Encoded protein: CASSPDRGLDTQYF.